This T cell receptor (beta chain) was identified during a study of blood T cells in healthy people across ages. Findings of the study overall: Higher diversity and more naive CD4+ cells were features of long-lived donors, compared to aged donors. While age rose, TCR beta diversity per million T cells dropped in a roughly linear way.

Between the trimmed V and J ends, which lost 8 bases and 0 bases, there was a span of 19 bases. This CDR3 has 16 amino acids. CDR1 and CDR2 (germline): MNHEY, SMNVEV (reference sequence). Turning to this clonotype: Its matching antigen is unknown.

There were at least 6 micrograms of total RNA extracted from every sample. Primers used in a second PCR of about 6 to 11 cycles were a sample-barcoded 5' primer and a J-beta primer mix. Each of the samples gave a minimum of 2.5 million paired-end reads that contained CDR3. Via MiXCR, TCRdb re-called the 5' RACE reads, giving one row per CDR3 protein. The table records about 620,000 distinct CDR3 sequences, approximately 52% of them present only once. V gene TRBV27 combines with J gene TRBJ1-1; a possible D gene is TRBD1 (6 bases). The TCR sequence derives from a woman aged 80 or over in good health. The sample was blood. The CDR3 is CASAGQGIIMNTEAFF. The CDR3 DNA follows: TGTGCCAGCGCGGGTCAGGGGATCATTATGAACACTGAAGCTTTCTTT.